This entry lists 18 T cell receptor beta chains sequenced from one sample in a study of blood T cell repertoires in COVID-19. Data came from immunoSEQ multiplex PCR; TCRdb stores just in-frame clones and leaves some out. Among about 98,000 clones, roughly nine tenths were seen once, and the ten largest hold under 2.5%. Specimen: peripheral blood. All receptors come from a man aged 45-65 years with active COVID-19.

The chain links TRBV4-2 to TRBJ2-7; TRBD2 agrees at 7 bases. This CDR3 contains 14 residues. Per germline, CDR1 LGHNA and CDR2 YNFKEQ. Unmatched junction bases numbered 4, after V lost 1 base and J lost 4 bases. CDR3 amino acids: CASSQAGGLYEQYF. CDR3 bases: TGTGCCAGCAGCCAAGCGGGGGGATTGTACGAGCAGTACTTC.

This chain joins TRBV7-9 and TRBJ1-1; D is possibly TRBD1 (5 bases). V shed 1 base and J shed 8 bases, with 11 bases lying between them. The CDR3 totals 13 residues. Germline V gene sequence: CDR1 SEHNR, CDR2 FQNEAQ (reference sequence). DNA of the CDR3: TGTGCCAGCAGCTTAGGCCCCTACAGGGAAGCTTTCTTT. Its translation: CASSLGPYREAFF.

V usage is TRBV30 and J usage is TRBJ1-6, with TRBD1 identical over 7 bases. The CDR3 runs to 15 residues. Per the germline V gene, CDR1 is GTSNPN and CDR2 is SVGIG (reference sequence). V was pared by 8 bases and J by 0 bases, with 7 bases of the junction left unmatched. The CDR3 sequence: CAHRDSSSYNSPLHF. CDR3 sequence (DNA): TGTGCCCACCGGGACAGTAGCTCCTATAATTCACCCCTCCACTTT.

This rearrangement joins TRBV25-1 to TRBJ1-1; 7 nucleotides align to TRBD1. Germline CDR1 is MGHDK and CDR2 is SYGVNS. The length of the CDR3 is 13 residues. With 5 bases clipped from V and 2 bases from J, the junction kept 2 bases outside the gene matches. This CDR3 is CASSRTGNTEAFF. In DNA, the CDR3 is TGTGCCAGCAGTAGGACAGGCAACACTGAAGCTTTCTTT.

The rearrangement joins TRBV18 to TRBJ1-5; 8 bases map to TRBD1. Germline V gene data show CDR1 as KGHSH and CDR2 as LQKENI. CDR3 length: 15 amino acids. V was clipped by 6 bases and J by 4 bases; unmatched bases: 8. CDR3 amino acids: CASSQTGERNQPQHF. The CDR3 nucleotides read TGTGCCAGCTCCCAGACAGGGGAGAGGAATCAGCCCCAGCATTTT.

The rearrangement joins TRBV6-5 to TRBJ1-3; the match to TRBD1 covers 7 bases. The CDR3 is made up of 15 amino acids. Germline loops: CDR1 MNHEY, CDR2 SVGAGI. V lost 6 bases and J lost 4; bases outside the gene matches: 9. This CDR3 is CASRQRGLDGNTIYF. The CDR3 nucleotides read TGTGCCAGCAGACAGAGGGGGCTGGACGGAAACACCATATATTTT.

Only one count was recorded for this clone. The rearrangement uses TRBV25-1 and TRBJ2-2, with D perhaps TRBD2 (5 bases). Per the germline V gene, CDR1 is MGHDK and CDR2 is SYGVNS. V lost 6 bases and J lost 5, with 16 bases in between. This CDR3 is built from 15 residues. This CDR3 reads CASSPSRGGTGELFF. Written as DNA, the CDR3 is TGTGCCAGCAGCCCATCTCGGGGTGGGACCGGGGAGCTGTTTTTT.

This clone appeared once. Distinct nucleotide sequences in the sample also encode this CDR3. The gene calls are TRBV2 and TRBJ2-3, with unresolved D. The CDR3 contains 12 residues. V was clipped by 3 bases and J by 2 bases, with 3 bases between them. Germline CDR1 and CDR2: SNHLY and FYNNEI. The CDR3 DNA reads as TGTGCCAGCAGTGATAACACAGATACGCAGTATTTT. Translation gives CASSDNTDTQYF.

V and J are TRBV9 and TRBJ1-1, with 8 bases matching TRBD1. The germline V gene encodes CDR1 SGDLS and CDR2 YYNGEE. The CDR3 length is 14 residues. V gave up 4 bases and J gave up 3 bases; unmatched junction bases: 5. The chain's CDR3 is CASSTTGAHTEAFF. CDR3 nucleotide sequence: TGTGCCAGCAGCACGACAGGGGCCCACACTGAAGCTTTCTTT. The whole variable domain, filled in from reference TRBV9 and TRBJ1-1, reads DSGVTQTPKHLITATGQRVTLRCSPRSGDLSVYWYQQSLDQGLQFLIQYYNGEERAKGNILERFSAQQFPDLHSELNLSSLELGDSALYFCASSTTGAHTEAFFGQGTRLTVV.

The chain uses TRBV5-6 and TRBJ2-1; D is unresolved. The CDR3 sequence is 15 residues long. From germline, CDR1 is SGHDT and CDR2 YYEEEE. With 0 bases removed from V and 4 bases from J, the gap between germline ends came to 11 bases. The CDR3 is CASSLESSVYNEQFF. The DNA for the CDR3 is TGTGCCAGCAGCTTGGAGTCTTCAGTTTACAATGAGCAGTTCTTC.

This chain uses TRBV29-1 with TRBJ1-4; D remains unclear. The CDR3 has 14 residues. With 4 bases removed from V and 0 bases from J, the gap between germline ends came to 9 bases. Germline V gives CDR1 SQVTM, CDR2 ANQGSEA. The DNA for the CDR3 is TGCAGCGTTGGCGAGGAACCAACTAATGAAAAACTGTTTTTT. It is translated as CSVGEEPTNEKLFF.

The chain recombines TRBV18 with TRBJ1-2, with D possibly TRBD1 on 5 matching bases. V was cut by 4 bases and J by 3 bases, with 12 bases left in between. CDR1 is KGHSH, CDR2 LQKENI, per germline. This CDR3 is 14 amino acids long. Written as DNA, the CDR3 is TGTGCCAGCTCACGTGATCTAGGGGACTATGGCTACACCTTC. Residues: CASSRDLGDYGYTF.

The J gene is TRBJ1-2, the V gene TRBV2; 12 bases line up with TRBD1. Losses at the gene ends were 6 bases for V and 8 bases for J; bases not matched to a gene: 4. This CDR3 is 13 amino acids long. Germline V CDR1 and CDR2: SNHLY, FYNNEI. CDR3 loop: CASRGQGALGYTF. Here the CDR3 DNA reads TGTGCCAGCAGGGGACAGGGGGCGCTGGGCTACACCTTC. Combining the CDR3 with reference TRBV2 and TRBJ1-2 gives the whole variable domain EPEVTQTPSHQVTQMGQEVILRCVPISNHLYFYWYRQILGQKVEFLVSFYNNEISEKSEIFDDQFSVERPDGSNFTLKIRSTKLEDSAMYFCASRGQGALGYTFGSGTRLTVV.

The V and J genes are TRBV4-1 and TRBJ2-1; TRBD2 aligns across 9 bases. V trimming: 1 base; J trimming: 0 bases; junction bases outside the gene matches: 7. The germline V gene has CDR1 MGHRA and CDR2 YSYEKL. The CDR3 consists of 18 residues. The CDR3 nucleotides are TGCGCCAGCAGCCAAGGGGGCCTAGCGGGGCCCTCCTACAATGAGCAGTTCTTC. As protein: CASSQGGLAGPSYNEQFF.

CDR3 nucleotide sequence: TGTGCCAGCAGTTTAGCAGGGGGCTATGGCTACACCTTC. Translating gives CASSLAGGYGYTF. This chain uses TRBV12-3 or TRBV12-4 with TRBJ1-2; D is possibly TRBD1 (6 bases). Trimming took off 0 bases at V and 4 bases at J, with 6 bases between the two ends. The CDR3 length is 13 residues.

This sequence joins TRBV18 and TRBJ1-1; D is unclear. The CDR3 has 15 residues. Trimming took off 4 bases at V and 2 bases at J, with 14 bases between the two ends. Germline values: CDR1 KGHSH, CDR2 LQKENI. In nucleotides, the CDR3 is TGTGCCAGCTCACAGAGCCCCGGGAGAAACACTGAAGCTTTCTTT. This sequence encodes CASSQSPGRNTEAFF.

This chain links TRBV7-2 with TRBJ1-1; D unclear. This CDR3 has 14 residues. Trimming removed 6 bases from V and 0 bases from J, with 11 bases in between. The germline gives CDR1 SGHTA, CDR2 FQGNSA. In DNA, the CDR3 is TGTGCCAGCAGACCCTCCAACTTGAACACTGAAGCTTTCTTT. It specifies CASRPSNLNTEAFF.

The chain joins TRBV18 to TRBJ2-7, with D maybe TRBD1 (6 bases). Germline CDR1 and CDR2: KGHSH and LQKENI. This CDR3 comprises 13 residues. Trimming removed 1 base from V and 2 bases from J, with 6 bases in between. The CDR3 spells CASSPRQAYEQYF. The CDR3 DNA follows: TGTGCCAGCTCACCACGACAGGCCTACGAGCAGTACTTC.